The 27 T cell receptor beta chains presented below share a single source sample, sequenced in a study of T cell clones after liver transplantation. The data were produced by immunoSEQ multiplex PCR, yet TCRdb's version contains in-frame clones alone and is incomplete. Of roughly 120,000 clones listed, less than 95% were seen once; the top ten hold around 0.83%. The material was CD4+ T cells from blood, obtained 12 months after liver transplant. The source of these receptors is a human patient who received a liver transplant. A share of the T cells may be of graft donor origin.

CDR3 amino acids: CASSPQREGNEQFF. The CDR3 DNA follows: TGTGCCAGCAGCCCGCAGCGGGAGGGTAATGAGCAGTTCTTC. The rearrangement links TRBV7-3 to TRBJ2-1; TRBD2 matches at 10 bases. Germline CDR1 SGHTA, CDR2 FQGTGA. V shed 5 bases, J shed 7 bases, and the junction held 5 bases outside the gene matches. The CDR3 sequence is 14 residues long.

The chain combines TRBV27 with TRBJ1-6; D gene uncertain. Trimming pared 3 bases from V and 9 bases from J, leaving 12 bases between. The V gene's germline CDR1 is MNHEY and CDR2 SMNVEV (reference sequence). The CDR3 has 14 amino acids. CDR3 bases: TGTGCCAGCAGTTTCTCGCGTACCCCTTCACCCCTCCACTTT. Its protein product is CASSFSRTPSPLHF.

This chain joins TRBV19 and TRBJ1-4, with D tentatively TRBD1 (5 bases). Per the germline V gene, CDR1 is LNHDA and CDR2 is SQIVND (reference sequence). CDR3 length equals 14 residues. V lost 6 bases to trimming and J lost 8 bases, with 16 bases between them. Here the CDR3 reads CASSIQTVREKLFF. In DNA form, the CDR3 reads TGTGCCAGTAGCATCCAGACAGTACGGGAAAAACTGTTTTTT.

This chain links TRBV5-1 with TRBJ1-2; D remains ambiguous. The ends were cut back, 0 bases at V and 7 bases at J, with 10 bases in the middle. The CDR3 has 13 amino acids. The germline CDR1 and CDR2 sequences are SGHRS and YFSETQ. For the CDR3, the DNA is TGCGCCAGCAGCTTGGCTGGGGAACTTGGCTACACCTTC. Translating gives CASSLAGELGYTF.

V and J are TRBV21-1 and TRBJ2-5; the listed D gene, TRBD1, was not tested against the DNA. TRBV21-1 corresponds to a pseudogene. CDR3 length equals 14 residues. The CDR3 DNA follows: TGTGCCAGCAGCCTCAGGGGGAACCAAGAGACCCAGTACTTC. Residues: CASSLRGNQETQYF.

This chain connects TRBV28 to TRBJ1-4; D not resolved. The germline CDR1 and CDR2 sequences are MDHEN and SYDVKM. This CDR3 spans 14 amino acids. V was pared by 7 bases and J by 0 bases, with 9 bases between. CDR3 sequence (DNA): TGTGCCAGCAAAGAGGGTGCAACTAATGAAAAACTGTTTTTT. Its translation is CASKEGATNEKLFF.

This sequence joins TRBV2 and TRBJ2-3; a possible D gene is TRBD2 (5 bases). Trimming took 1 base from V and 6 from J, leaving 14 bases between them. CDR3 length equals 15 residues. Germline CDR1 SNHLY, CDR2 FYNNEI. The CDR3 loop reads CASSEDLLASDTQYF. The CDR3, as DNA: TGTGCCAGCAGTGAAGACCTGCTAGCATCGGATACGCAGTATTTT.

V is TRBV5-1 and J is TRBJ1-1; unclear D gene. CDR3 length: 14 residues. CDR1 and CDR2 (germline): SGHRS, YFSETQ. Trimming stripped 3 bases from V and 4 bases from J, with 13 bases between. This CDR3 is CASSSGSGSTEAFF. CDR3 sequence (DNA): TGCGCCAGCAGCTCTGGATCGGGGAGCACTGAAGCTTTCTTT.

The J gene is TRBJ1-2, the V gene TRBV14; D is unclear. The V gene's germline CDR1 is SGHDN and CDR2 FVKESK. V dropped 1 base and J dropped 4 bases, with 13 bases sitting between them. The CDR3 extends over 15 amino acids. The DNA for the CDR3 is TGTGCCAGCAGCCAAGTTGGGAACGACCGCTATGGCTACACCTTC. The encoded protein is CASSQVGNDRYGYTF.

The V and J genes are TRBV6-1 and TRBJ1-5; tentatively, D is TRBD1 (6 bases). CDR1 and CDR2 (germline): MNHNS, SASEGT. CDR3 size: 15 residues. Between the trimmed V and J ends, which lost 7 bases and 1 base, there was a span of 14 bases. The CDR3 bases are TGTGCCAGCACCAGACAGGAGTTGAGCAATCAGCCCCAGCATTTT. It is translated as CASTRQELSNQPQHF.

This chain connects TRBV13 to TRBJ2-3, with 10 positions matching TRBD2. This CDR3 is built from 15 residues. V shed 5 bases and J 3 bases; nucleotides not matched to a gene: 5. The germline gives CDR1 PRHDT, CDR2 FYEKMQ (reference sequence). The CDR3 DNA reads TGTGCCAGCAGCACCTCTAGCGGGAGTACAGATACGCAGTATTTT. It encodes CASSTSSGSTDTQYF.

The table lists this clone with a few counts. The chain carries TRBV28 and TRBJ2-7, with D perhaps being TRBD1 or TRBD2 (5 bases each). Trimming removed 8 bases at V and 5 bases at J, with 22 bases between. The CDR3 consists of 15 residues. Germline V gene sequence: CDR1 MDHEN, CDR2 SYDVKM. The CDR3 region is CASHSRGPAGHEQYF. DNA for the CDR3: TGTGCCAGCCACTCTAGGGGACCGGCGGGCCACGAGCAGTACTTC.

The V call is TRBV5-1, the J call TRBJ1-3; 8 bases match TRBD1. The ends lost 0 bases at V and 1 base at J; junction bases unmatched: 3. CDR1 SGHRS and CDR2 YFSETQ come from the germline V gene. The CDR3 sequence is 16 residues long. The CDR3 spells CASSLGRGPSGNTIYF. CDR3 DNA sequence: TGCGCCAGCAGCTTGGGCAGGGGGCCATCTGGAAACACCATATATTTT. The full variable domain, with the rest looked up from reference TRBV5-1 and TRBJ1-3, is KAGVTQTPRYLIKTRGQQVTLSCSPISGHRSVSWYQQTPGQGLQFLFEYFSETQRNKGNFPGRFSGRQFSNSRSEMNVSTLELGDSALYLCASSLGRGPSGNTIYFGEGSWLTVV.

This chain connects TRBV13 to TRBJ2-7; 9 nucleotides agree with TRBD1. Germline V CDR1 and CDR2: PRHDT, FYEKMQ (reference sequence). CDR3 length: 15 residues. Trimming at V came to 2 bases and at J to 5 bases, leaving 7 bases not matched to a gene. DNA for the CDR3: TGTGCCAGCAGCTTAAAAGGACAGGGGCCCCACGAGCAGTACTTC. This encodes CASSLKGQGPHEQYF.

The chain combines TRBV6-6 with TRBJ2-1; D possibly uses TRBD1 or TRBD2 (5 bases each). Germline values: CDR1 MNHNY, CDR2 SVGAGI (reference sequence). The ends were cut back, 4 bases at V and 5 bases at J, with 12 bases in the middle. This CDR3 region has 14 residues. The CDR3 protein is CASSLTGTHNEQFF. CDR3 DNA: TGTGCCAGCAGTTTAACCGGGACCCACAATGAGCAGTTCTTC.

The chain is built from TRBV5-1 and TRBJ2-1, with D perhaps TRBD1 (5 bases). Trimming removed 6 bases at V and 8 bases at J, with 9 bases between. This CDR3 comprises 11 residues. Germline V lookup: CDR1 SGHRS, CDR2 YFSETQ. The CDR3 sequence: CASTKGYEQFF. DNA for the CDR3: TGCGCCAGCACGAAGGGGTATGAGCAGTTCTTC.

This chain joins TRBV4-1 and TRBJ2-3; 9 nucleotides agree with TRBD2. V lost 5 bases and J lost 1; bases outside the gene matches: 4. The germline V gene encodes CDR1 MGHRA and CDR2 YSYEKL. There are 15 residues in the CDR3. CDR3 protein: CASSVRTSGTDTQYF. CDR3 sequence (DNA): TGCGCCAGCAGCGTACGGACTAGCGGCACAGATACGCAGTATTTT.

This chain links TRBV27 with TRBJ2-7, with a tentative D call TRBD2 (7 bases). Germline V lookup: CDR1 MNHEY, CDR2 SMNVEV (reference sequence). The CDR3 sequence is 14 residues long. V was pared by 6 bases and J by 7 bases, with 19 bases between. Here the CDR3 reads CASSGGLAVGEQYF. The CDR3 DNA sequence: TGTGCCAGCAGCGGGGGGCTAGCGGTGGGAGAGCAGTACTTC.

This clone has a single count. This chain uses TRBV19 with TRBJ1-5, with D perhaps matching TRBD1 (5 bases). The CDR3 is made up of 14 amino acids. Germline V gene data show CDR1 as LNHDA and CDR2 as SQIVND (reference sequence). V lost 1 base, J lost 1 base, and 5 bases lay in between. The CDR3 loop is CASSIGGSNQPQHF. In DNA, the CDR3 is TGTGCCAGTAGTATAGGGGGGAGCAATCAGCCCCAGCATTTT. Drawing the rest from reference TRBV19 and TRBJ1-5, the complete variable domain is DGGITQSPKYLFRKEGQNVTLSCEQNLNHDAMYWYRQDPGQGLRLIYYSQIVNDFQKGDIAEGYSVSREKKESFPLTVTSAQKNPTAFYLCASSIGGSNQPQHFGDGTRLSIL.

This clone came up once. The chain carries TRBV19 and TRBJ1-3; D uncertain. This CDR3 is built from 16 residues. Germline loops: CDR1 LNHDA, CDR2 SQIVND (reference sequence). V was shortened by 5 bases and J by 0 bases, with 14 bases between the two germline ends. Written as DNA, the CDR3 is TGTGCCAGTAGTCCAACCATCAGCTCCTCTGGAAACACCATATATTTT. Translation gives CASSPTISSSGNTIYF.

The rearrangement joins TRBV2 to TRBJ1-1; D remains ambiguous. The CDR3 is 14 residues long. V lost 7 bases and J 0 bases, leaving 12 bases between the germline ends. Germline V lookup: CDR1 SNHLY, CDR2 FYNNEI. The CDR3 nucleotides read TGTGCCAGCATCCAGCAGACCTTGAACACTGAAGCTTTCTTT. It encodes CASIQQTLNTEAFF.

The chain joins TRBV11-3 to TRBJ2-7; D is perhaps TRBD2 (5 bases). The CDR3 is made up of 15 amino acids. V gave up 3 bases and J gave up 5 bases, with 17 bases separating them. Germline values: CDR1 SGHNT, CDR2 YENEEA. CDR3 coding DNA: TGTGCCAGCAGCTTTTTAGGGAGCCCGGAAAACGAGCAGTACTTC. Translated, it gives CASSFLGSPENEQYF.

The chain combines TRBV28 with TRBJ2-3, with D perhaps matching TRBD1 or TRBD2 (5 bases each). The CDR3 runs to 12 residues. Germline V CDR1 and CDR2: MDHEN, SYDVKM. With 1 base removed from V and 7 bases from J, the gap between germline ends came to 6 bases. The CDR3 reads CASSLLGHTQYF. The CDR3 DNA is TGTGCCAGCAGTTTATTGGGACATACGCAGTATTTT.

V and J are TRBV30 and TRBJ2-5; D gene uncertain. Germline CDR1 GTSNPN, CDR2 SVGIG (reference sequence). V was trimmed by 5 bases and J by 6 bases, leaving 16 bases between them. This CDR3 contains 13 residues. In DNA, the CDR3 is TGTGCCTGGGCGGTGCGGCTCGGACAGACCCAGTACTTC. The encoded protein is CAWAVRLGQTQYF.

The chain joins TRBV4-2 to TRBJ1-1; the D gene is possibly TRBD1 (5 bases). Looked up from germline, CDR1 is LGHNA and CDR2 is YNFKEQ. The CDR3 contains 15 residues. Deletions cut 0 bases from V and 10 bases from J, with 18 bases between. CDR3 sequence reads: CASSQDGTGLGRAFF. In DNA, the CDR3 is TGTGCCAGCAGCCAAGACGGTACGGGGCTAGGACGAGCTTTCTTT.

V usage is TRBV5-8 and J usage is TRBJ1-2; D call uncertain. The CDR3 consists of 12 residues. Germline lookup yields CDR1 SGHTS and CDR2 YDEGEE. V was cut by 1 base and J by 7 bases, with 8 bases left in between. CDR3 sequence: CASSLRVGGYTF. CDR3 DNA sequence: TGTGCCAGCAGCTTGAGGGTTGGTGGCTACACCTTC.

The chain links TRBV20-1 to TRBJ2-7, with D unclear. Germline CDR1 reads DFQATT; CDR2 reads SNEGSKA (reference sequence). Trimming stripped 3 bases from V and 6 bases from J, with 9 bases between. The CDR3 consists of 11 residues. CDR3 sequence reads: CSASMKSEQYF. DNA for the CDR3: TGCAGTGCTAGTATGAAGAGCGAGCAGTACTTC.